This T cell receptor (delta chain) was obtained from a study of gamma-delta T cells after stem cell transplantation. This clone is medium-sized. TCRdb reapplied CATT to the RT-PCR reads. This table has approximately 2,400 delta-chain clones, around 23% appearing once. Sequenced: gamma-delta T cells. The TCR sequence derives from a human donor. It is not recorded whose cells these are; they may come from a transplant donor.

DNA for the CDR3: TGTGCCTGTGACATCCTACGTCCCGGGTCCCCCTCAAGAACAACAGCACAACTCTTCTTT. It is translated as CACDILRPGSPSRTTAQLFF. The chain couples TRDV2 to TRDJ2; D perhaps matches TRDD2 (6 bases). The CDR3 contains 20 residues. In germline, CDR1 is GEAIGNYY, CDR2 EKD. V was shortened by 2 bases and J by 5 bases, with 29 bases between the two germline ends.